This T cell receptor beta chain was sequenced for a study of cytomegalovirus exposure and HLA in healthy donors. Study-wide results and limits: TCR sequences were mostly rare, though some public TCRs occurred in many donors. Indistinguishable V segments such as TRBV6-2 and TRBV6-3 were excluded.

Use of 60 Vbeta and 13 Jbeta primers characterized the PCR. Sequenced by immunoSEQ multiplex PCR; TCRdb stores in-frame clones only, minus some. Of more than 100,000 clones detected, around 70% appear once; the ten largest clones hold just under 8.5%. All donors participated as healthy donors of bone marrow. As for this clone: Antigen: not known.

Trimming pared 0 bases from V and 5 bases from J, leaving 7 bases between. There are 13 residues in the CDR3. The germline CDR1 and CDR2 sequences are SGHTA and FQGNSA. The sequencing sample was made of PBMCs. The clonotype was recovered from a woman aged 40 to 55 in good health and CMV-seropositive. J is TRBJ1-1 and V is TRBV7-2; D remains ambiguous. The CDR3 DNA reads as TGTGCCAGCAGCTTAGCGCAACAGACTGAAGCTTTCTTT. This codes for CASSLAQQTEAFF.